The clone carrying this T cell receptor beta chain came up once. Its antigen is not known. Isolated RNA was reverse transcribed in full, so expressed TCRB transcripts were sequenced. Clones were read by immunoSEQ multiplex PCR, and TCRdb kept only the in-frame ones, dropping some. The table lists roughly 150,000 clones, roughly 65% of them singletons. This entry is derived from a study of beta chain features in type 1 diabetes. Overall study results and limits: A possible short-template PCR bias applies equally to patients and controls. Naive, central memory and Treg TCRB repertoires seemed to resemble each other more closely in patients than they did in healthy donors. Type 1 diabetes patients had TCRB CDR3s that were shorter (moderately but significantly so) in all four CD4+ subsets.

The CDR3 spans 18 residues. CDR1 SGHVS and CDR2 FQNEAQ come from the germline V gene. V lost 4 bases and J lost 0; bases outside the gene matches: 7. The sample consisted of naive CD4+ T cells from blood. This sequence originates from a man aged 25 to 40 with type 1 diabetes. This chain joins TRBV7-8 and TRBJ2-2; 11 positions agree with TRBD2. CDR3 DNA sequence: TGTGCCAGCAGCTCTGGTCCTAGCGGGGGGTCGAACACCGGGGAGCTGTTTTTT. Protein sequence: CASSSGPSGGSNTGELFF.